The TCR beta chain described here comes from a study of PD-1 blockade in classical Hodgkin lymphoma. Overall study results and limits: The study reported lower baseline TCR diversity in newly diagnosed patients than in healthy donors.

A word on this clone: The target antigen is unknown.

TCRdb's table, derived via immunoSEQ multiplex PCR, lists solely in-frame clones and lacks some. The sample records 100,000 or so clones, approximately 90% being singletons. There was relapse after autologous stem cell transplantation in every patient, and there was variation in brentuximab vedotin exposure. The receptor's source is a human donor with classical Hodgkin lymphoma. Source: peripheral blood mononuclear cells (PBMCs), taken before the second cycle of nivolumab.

Here the CDR3 reads CASSSGTGGEETQYF. CDR3 bases: TGCGCCAGCAGCTCAGGGACAGGGGGCGAGGAGACCCAGTACTTC. This sequence joins TRBV5-1 and TRBJ2-5; 12 positions agree with TRBD1. This CDR3 has 15 residues. Trimming removed 3 bases from V and 5 bases from J; junction bases left unmatched: 5. Germline V gives CDR1 SGHRS, CDR2 YFSETQ.